This T cell receptor (beta chain) comes out of a study of long-term antiretroviral therapy in people with HIV. The assay used was immunoSEQ (version v3.0), run at survey level. TCRdb's table, derived via immunoSEQ multiplex PCR, lists solely in-frame clones and lacks some. This table has approximately 27,000 clones, approximately 90% appearing once. Treatment for all HIV-infected participants took place in the United States. CDR1 and CDR2 (germline): SGDLS, YYNGEE. The CDR3 totals 15 residues. The V end was cut by 4 bases, the J end by 8 bases, with 18 bases between. V gene TRBV9 combines with J gene TRBJ1-4; D unclear. This specimen was unsorted PBMCs, taken 3.1 years after starting antiretroviral therapy. The receptor comes from a man aged 18 to 30 with HIV. As DNA, the CDR3 is TGTGCCAGCAGCCCACTTCCGACTCCTAGGGAAAAACTGTTTTTT. Its protein is CASSPLPTPREKLFF.